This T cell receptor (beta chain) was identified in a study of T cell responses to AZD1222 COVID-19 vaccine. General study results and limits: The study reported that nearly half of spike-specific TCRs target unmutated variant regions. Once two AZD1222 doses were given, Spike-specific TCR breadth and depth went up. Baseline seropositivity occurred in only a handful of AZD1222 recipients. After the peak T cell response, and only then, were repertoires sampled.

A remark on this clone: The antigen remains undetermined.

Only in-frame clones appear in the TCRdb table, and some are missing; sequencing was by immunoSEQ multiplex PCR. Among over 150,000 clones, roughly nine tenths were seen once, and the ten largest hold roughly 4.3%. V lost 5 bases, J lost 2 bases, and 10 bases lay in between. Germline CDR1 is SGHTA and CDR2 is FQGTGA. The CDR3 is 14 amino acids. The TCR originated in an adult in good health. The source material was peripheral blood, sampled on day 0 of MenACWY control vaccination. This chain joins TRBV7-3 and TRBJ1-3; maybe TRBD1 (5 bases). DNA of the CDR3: TGTGCCAGCAGCCTGGCGGGGGCTGGAAACACCATATATTTT. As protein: CASSLAGAGNTIYF.